These 30 T cell receptor beta chains were all obtained from the same sample, sequenced in a study of blood T cells in healthy people across ages. It was with a sample-barcoded 5' primer and a J-beta primer mix that a second PCR of roughly 7 to 12 cycles was run. TCRdb re-derived calls from the 5' RACE reads in MiXCR, one entry per CDR3 protein. The sample comprises roughly 860,000 distinct CDR3 sequences, around 68% of which are singletons, and roughly a quarter rests with the top ten. The specimen was blood. The receptor set was obtained from a man aged 25-40 years in good health.

V gene TRBV4-1 combines with J gene TRBJ2-1; 8 positions agree with TRBD2. CDR3 size: 16 residues. The V and J ends lost 6 bases and 0 bases, in that order; junction bases with no gene match: 7. The germline V gene encodes CDR1 MGHRA and CDR2 YSYEKL. The CDR3 protein is CASSRKTSDSYNEQFF. The DNA for the CDR3 is TGCGCCAGCAGTCGAAAGACTAGCGACTCCTACAATGAGCAGTTCTTC.

CDR3 loop: CASSLAQGYGTDTQYF. The DNA for the CDR3 is TGTGCCAGCAGCTTAGCACAGGGGTATGGCACAGATACGCAGTATTTT. This rearrangement joins TRBV7-2 to TRBJ2-3, with 7 nucleotides matching TRBD1. Germline V CDR1 and CDR2: SGHTA, FQGNSA. The CDR3 covers 16 residues. The junction had 4 bases not matched to a gene; V was cut back by 0 bases and J by 1 base. Full variable domain (remainder filled in from reference TRBV7-2 and TRBJ2-3): GAGVSQSPSNKVTEKGKDVELRCDPISGHTALYWYRQSLGQGLEFLIYFQGNSAPDKSGLPSDRFSAERTGGSVSTLTIQRTQQEDSAVYLCASSLAQGYGTDTQYFGPGTRLTVL.

The chain combines TRBV30 with TRBJ2-7, with 7 bases matching TRBD1. V was clipped by 3 bases and J by 1 base; unmatched bases: 6. The CDR3 spans 14 residues. The V gene's germline CDR1 is GTSNPN and CDR2 SVGIG (reference sequence). DNA for the CDR3: TGTGCCTGGAGGGAAGGGACAGTTTCCTACGAGCAGTACTTC. Amino acid sequence: CAWREGTVSYEQYF. The full variable domain, completed using reference TRBV30 and TRBJ2-7, is SQTIHQWPATLVQPVGSPLSLECTVEGTSNPNLYWYRQAAGRGLQLLFYSVGIGQISSEVPQNLSASRPQDRQFILSSKKLLLSDSGFYLCAWREGTVSYEQYFGPGTRLTVT.

This clonotype was seen only a few times. This chain connects TRBV28 to TRBJ2-7; TRBD1 matches 10 bases. V trimming: 4 bases; J trimming: 2 bases; junction bases outside the gene matches: 23. The CDR3 length is 21 residues. CDR1 and CDR2 from the germline V gene are MDHEN and SYDVKM. The CDR3 here is CASSSYLGDRGGSSLTYEQYF. The CDR3 DNA reads as TGTGCCAGCAGTTCTTATTTAGGGGACAGGGGTGGCTCCAGCCTTACCTACGAGCAGTACTTC.

This clonotype was counted at least ten times. The chain combines TRBV7-3 with TRBJ2-3; perhaps TRBD2 as D (5 bases). The CDR3 loop spans 15 amino acids. The V gene lost 7 bases and the J gene lost 0 bases, with 14 bases spanning the gap. Germline CDR1 SGHTA, CDR2 FQGTGA. CDR3 sequence reads: CASIWRSGSTDTQYF. DNA of the CDR3: TGTGCCAGCATCTGGAGGTCTGGCAGCACAGATACGCAGTATTTT.

There are a few counts of this clonotype. The CDR3 nucleotides read TGCAGCGTTGAGGTCGGTGGGGGGCGTAATGAGCAGTTCTTC. Translated, it gives CSVEVGGGRNEQFF. The J gene is TRBJ2-1, the V gene TRBV29-1, with D perhaps assigned TRBD1 or TRBD2 (6 bases each). Between the trimmed V and J ends, which lost 3 bases and 7 bases, there was a span of 16 bases. The CDR3 runs to 14 residues. Germline CDR1 SQVTM, CDR2 ANQGSEA.

CDR3 sequence: CAISESSWAGGGEQFF. DNA of the CDR3: TGTGCCATCAGTGAGTCGAGTTGGGCAGGGGGCGGTGAGCAGTTCTTC. V gene TRBV10-3 combines with J gene TRBJ2-1; the match to TRBD1 covers 8 bases. Germline V CDR1 and CDR2: ENHRY, SYGVKD. This CDR3 comprises 16 residues. After removal of 0 bases from V and 9 bases from J, the junction contained 10 bases not matched to a gene.

The rearrangement uses TRBV3-1 and TRBJ2-1; D perhaps matches TRBD2 (6 bases). The CDR3 loop spans 15 amino acids. Germline CDR1 LGHDT, CDR2 YNNKEL (reference sequence). Trimming removed 4 bases from V and 8 bases from J, with 18 bases in between. The CDR3 sequence is CASSPSDWLWDEQFF. The CDR3 region has the DNA TGTGCCAGCAGCCCTAGCGACTGGCTGTGGGATGAGCAGTTCTTC.

This clonotype is a singleton in its sample. Germline is not matched at one junction end, which may reflect a read error. The genes are TRBV29-1 and TRBJ2-5, with D tentatively TRBD1 (6 bases). CDR3 length equals 13 residues. The germline gives CDR1 SQVTM, CDR2 ANQGSEA. This chain's CDR3 is CSVRDTQQETQYF. As DNA, the CDR3 is TGCAGCGTCCGGGACACCCAACAAGAGACGCAGTACTTC.

The chain uses TRBV28 and TRBJ1-6; TRBD1 aligns across 10 bases. Germline-derived CDR1 and CDR2 are MDHEN and SYDVKM. The CDR3 has 16 residues. V was pared by 3 bases and J by 7 bases, with 6 bases of the junction left unmatched. The CDR3, as DNA: TGTGCCAGCAGTTTTGGGACAGGGGCCATCAATTCACCCCTCCACTTT. It is translated as CASSFGTGAINSPLHF.

This clonotype occurred a few times. The chain links TRBV7-2 to TRBJ2-5; possibly TRBD1 or TRBD2 for D (5 bases each). V was cut by 3 bases and J by 1 base, with 9 bases left in between. This CDR3 contains 14 residues. Per germline, CDR1 SGHTA and CDR2 FQGNSA. The CDR3: CASSLGPLQETQYF. The CDR3 DNA follows: TGTGCCAGCAGCTTGGGACCCCTCCAAGAGACCCAGTACTTC. Drawing the rest from reference TRBV7-2 and TRBJ2-5, the complete variable domain is GAGVSQSPSNKVTEKGKDVELRCDPISGHTALYWYRQSLGQGLEFLIYFQGNSAPDKSGLPSDRFSAERTGGSVSTLTIQRTQQEDSAVYLCASSLGPLQETQYFGPGTRLLVL.

The V call is TRBV2, the J call TRBJ2-5; D possibly matches TRBD1 or TRBD2 (5 bases each). Trimming removed 10 bases from V and 3 bases from J, with 15 bases in between. The CDR3 spans 13 residues. CDR1 is SNHLY and CDR2 is FYNNEI in the germline V gene. The CDR3 nucleotides are TGTGCCACCCGTTATGGGACCGAAGAGACCCAGTACTTC. Translating it yields CATRYGTEETQYF.

This chain joins TRBV3-1 and TRBJ2-1; 9 positions agree with TRBD1. The V gene's germline CDR1 is LGHDT and CDR2 YNNKEL (reference sequence). V lost 4 bases to trimming and J lost 8 bases; unmatched junction nucleotides: 15. The CDR3 extends over 17 amino acids. The CDR3 bases are TGTGCCAGCAGCCGTAAACAGGGGGCGCAAATGCAGGATGAGCAGTTCTTC. This encodes CASSRKQGAQMQDEQFF.

The V gene is TRBV7-2, the J gene TRBJ1-6; D remains unclear. The CDR3 has 14 amino acids. CDR1 and CDR2 from the germline V gene are SGHTA and FQGNSA. V was cut by 10 bases and J by 0 bases, with 10 bases left in between. CDR3 coding DNA: TGTGCCACAAGGGAGAGCTCCTATAATTCACCCCTCCACTTT. Its protein is CATRESSYNSPLHF.

The chain uses TRBV4-2 and TRBJ2-7, with D maybe TRBD1 (6 bases). The CDR3 loop spans 13 amino acids. Between the trimmed V and J ends, which lost 0 bases and 7 bases, there was a span of 10 bases. Germline-derived CDR1 and CDR2 are LGHNA and YNFKEQ. The chain's CDR3 is CASSQEIQGEQYF. CDR3 nucleotides: TGTGCCAGCAGCCAAGAAATCCAGGGGGAGCAGTACTTC.

The chain combines TRBV6-6 with TRBJ2-7; weak D call: TRBD1 (6 bases). V lost 0 bases and J lost 2, with 14 bases in between. CDR1 MNHNY and CDR2 SVGAGI come from the germline V gene (reference sequence). This CDR3 is 16 amino acids long. DNA for the CDR3: TGTGCCAGCAGTTACTCGGTGACAGGACAAACCTACGAGCAGTACTTC. Protein: CASSYSVTGQTYEQYF.

This sequence joins TRBV5-4 and TRBJ1-2, with D possibly matching TRBD1 (5 bases). The V gene's germline CDR1 is SGHNT and CDR2 YYREEE (reference sequence). The CDR3 runs 14 residues. The ends were cut back, 3 bases at V and 1 base at J, with 10 bases in the middle. CDR3 nucleotides: TGTGCCAGCAGCTACCGGGGGATTAACTATGGCTACACCTTC. Amino acids: CASSYRGINYGYTF. Combining the CDR3 with reference TRBV5-4 and TRBJ1-2 gives the whole variable domain ETGVTQSPTHLIKTRGQQVTLRCSSQSGHNTVSWYQQALGQGPQFIFQYYREEENGRGNFPPRFSGLQFPNYSSELNVNALELDDSALYLCASSYRGINYGYTFGSGTRLTVV.

V gene TRBV7-3 combines with J gene TRBJ2-5; TRBD1 agrees at 7 bases. Trimming cost V 5 bases and J 1 base; bases outside gene matches: 16. The CDR3 runs 18 residues. Per the germline V gene, CDR1 is SGHTA and CDR2 is FQGTGA. CDR3 sequence reads: CASSLVPGTETLQETQYF. The CDR3 DNA follows: TGTGCCAGCAGCCTAGTCCCCGGGACAGAAACCCTCCAAGAGACCCAGTACTTC.

This chain connects TRBV7-2 to TRBJ2-7; 8 bases line up with TRBD1. Germline CDR1 is SGHTA and CDR2 is FQGNSA. The CDR3 is 15 amino acids. The V gene end was trimmed by 1 base and the J gene end by 0 bases; junction bases not matched to a gene: 2. CDR3 in amino acids: CASSLGGQVSYEQYF. The CDR3 DNA follows: TGTGCCAGCAGCTTAGGGGGACAGGTCTCCTACGAGCAGTACTTC.

The chain uses TRBV15 and TRBJ2-4; TRBD2 aligns across 7 bases. The J call is in doubt because the DNA end fits TRBJ2-7 better. Germline CDR1 is LNHNV and CDR2 is YYDKDF (reference sequence). The CDR3 totals 11 residues. The CDR3 protein is CATREAYEQYF. CDR3 coding DNA: TGTGCCACCCGGGAGGCCTACGAGCAGTACTTC.

The V gene is TRBV6-2 or TRBV6-3, the J gene TRBJ1-2, with a weak D call TRBD1 (5 bases). The V end lost 7 bases, the J end lost 1 base, and 10 bases lay between the germline ends. CDR3 size: 13 residues. Germline loops: CDR1 MNHEY, CDR2 SVGEGT. CDR3: CASMRQLNYGYTF. Written as DNA, the CDR3 is TGTGCCAGCATGCGACAGCTTAACTATGGCTACACCTTC.

The chain recombines TRBV5-1 with TRBJ2-3; D is undetermined. V lost 1 base and J 5 bases, leaving 17 bases between the germline ends. The germline gives CDR1 SGHRS, CDR2 YFSETQ. The CDR3 covers 16 residues. The CDR3 region is CASSLSGARLRDTQYF. Here the CDR3 DNA reads TGCGCCAGCAGCTTGTCTGGAGCTCGCCTCCGAGATACGCAGTATTTT.

V gene TRBV20-1 combines with J gene TRBJ2-7, with TRBD2 identical over 10 bases. Germline CDR1 is DFQATT and CDR2 is SNEGSKA (reference sequence). The junction had 4 bases not matched to a gene; V was cut back by 5 bases and J by 0 bases. This CDR3 comprises 14 residues. CDR3 DNA sequence: TGCAGTGCTTTTAGCGGGGGGTTCTCCTACGAGCAGTACTTC. Amino acid sequence: CSAFSGGFSYEQYF.

This chain uses TRBV4-3 with TRBJ2-4; the match to TRBD2 covers 9 bases. TRBJ2-7 explains the end of the DNA better; the J call may be wrong. This CDR3 contains 18 residues. Germline V lookup: CDR1 LGHNA, CDR2 YSLEER. CDR3 DNA: TGCGCCAGCAGCCAACGGCTGGGCCTAGCGGGGAAAAGGTACGAGCAGTACTTC. Translated, it gives CASSQRLGLAGKRYEQYF.

V and J are TRBV10-3 and TRBJ2-3, with D possibly TRBD1 on 6 matching bases. V dropped 4 bases and J dropped 1 base, with 9 bases sitting between them. In germline, CDR1 is ENHRY, CDR2 SYGVKD. The CDR3 is 14 amino acids. The CDR3: CAISGRGGTDTQYF. The CDR3 bases are TGTGCCATCAGTGGCAGGGGTGGCACAGATACGCAGTATTTT.

The chain has TRBV12-3 or TRBV12-4 and TRBJ1-1; perhaps TRBD1 as D (5 bases). The CDR3 contains 13 residues. As DNA, the CDR3 is TGTGCTAGCGGGGAGCTCCGGGGGACTGAAGCTTTCTTT. Protein sequence: CASGELRGTEAFF.

This clonotype was detected only a few times. The rearrangement links TRBV12-3 or TRBV12-4 to TRBJ2-2, with TRBD1 as a possible D gene (5 bases). This CDR3 is built from 14 residues. The V end lost 7 bases, the J end lost 5 bases, and 14 bases lay between the germline ends. Written as DNA, the CDR3 is TGTGCCAGCATTTCCAGGGAACGGACCGGGGAGCTGTTTTTT. Protein sequence: CASISRERTGELFF.

The chain joins TRBV9 to TRBJ2-1; D gene unclear. In germline, CDR1 is SGDLS, CDR2 YYNGEE. V lost 3 bases, J lost 0 bases, and 13 bases lay in between. The CDR3 totals 16 residues. Written as DNA, the CDR3 is TGTGCCAGCAGCGCCCAGACTGGTACCTCCTACAATGAGCAGTTCTTC. Protein product: CASSAQTGTSYNEQFF.

This chain joins TRBV12-3 or TRBV12-4 and TRBJ2-2, with no clear D. With 0 bases removed from V and 5 bases from J, the gap between germline ends came to 7 bases. The CDR3 runs to 14 residues. CDR3 nucleotides: TGTGCCAGCAGTTTAGCGCGCCTAACCGGGGAGCTGTTTTTT. Encoded protein: CASSLARLTGELFF.

The J gene is TRBJ2-1, the V gene TRBV4-3, with a tentative D call TRBD2 (6 bases). V was cut by 0 bases and J by 7 bases, with 16 bases left in between. From germline, CDR1 is LGHNA and CDR2 YSLEER. There are 16 residues in the CDR3. The DNA for the CDR3 is TGCGCCAGCAGCCAAGAGACCCGGGACTGGGTTAATGAGCAGTTCTTC. It yields the protein CASSQETRDWVNEQFF.